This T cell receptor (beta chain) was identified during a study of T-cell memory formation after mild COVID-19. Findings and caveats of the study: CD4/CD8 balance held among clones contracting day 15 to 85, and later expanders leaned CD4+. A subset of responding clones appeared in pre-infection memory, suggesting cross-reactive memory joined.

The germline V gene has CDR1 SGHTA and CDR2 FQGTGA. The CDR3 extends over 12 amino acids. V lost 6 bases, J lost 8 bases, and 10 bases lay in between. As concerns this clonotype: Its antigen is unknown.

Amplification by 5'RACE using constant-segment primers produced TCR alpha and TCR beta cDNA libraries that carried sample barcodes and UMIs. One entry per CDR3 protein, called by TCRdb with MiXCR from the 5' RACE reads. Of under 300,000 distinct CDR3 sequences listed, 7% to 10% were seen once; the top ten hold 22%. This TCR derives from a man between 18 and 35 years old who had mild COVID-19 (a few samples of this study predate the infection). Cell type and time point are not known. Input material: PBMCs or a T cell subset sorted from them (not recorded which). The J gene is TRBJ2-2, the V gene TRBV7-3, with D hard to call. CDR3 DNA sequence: TGTGCCAGCAGGCCCGGAGAGGGGGAGCTGTTTTTT. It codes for CASRPGEGELFF.